Sequencing of this T cell receptor (beta chain) was carried out in a study of blood T cell repertoires in COVID-19. Study-wide background: Spain, Italy and the United States supplied samples that represented acute and convalescent COVID-19.

The assay was immunoSEQ multiplex PCR, and TCRdb's table has in-frame clones only and misses some. The sample yields some 200,000 clones, 85% to 90% seen once. The CDR3 is 13 amino acids. Germline-derived CDR1 and CDR2 are MNHEY and SVGAGI. With 3 bases removed from V and 0 bases from J, the gap between germline ends came to 4 bases. This chain links TRBV6-5 with TRBJ2-3, with unresolved D. Sequencing was performed on PBMCs or T cells enriched from blood (not recorded which). The TCR originated in a woman aged 18-29 years in a cohort exposed to, infected with or recovered from COVID-19 (not recorded which). The CDR3 DNA reads as TGTGCCAGCAGTTATACTAGCACAGATACGCAGTATTTT. Protein sequence: CASSYTSTDTQYF.